The clone carrying this TCR beta chain was counted ten times or more. Its antigen is undetermined. TCRdb reprocessed the reads via MiXCR and lists one record per CDR3 protein. The sample yields around 210,000 distinct CDR3 sequences, approximately 7% seen once. Germline CDR1 is SGHTA and CDR2 is FQGNSA. V was cut by 5 bases and J by 4 bases, with 8 bases left in between. This CDR3 spans 13 amino acids. The data stem from a study of T cell repertoires in cytomegalovirus infection. Turning to the study itself: Both CMV infection and a matching HLA type were indicated by public TCR beta signatures.

Notes on the study in general: Based on cumulative public TCR beta family frequency, carriers of CMV plus the relevant HLA were identified. The study found HLA-C-restricted CMV-specific TCR beta clonotypes dominating the ex vivo response.

The sample consisted of PBMCs. This clonotype originated in a human donor in good health (CMV status not recorded). Some clones in this sample may be carry-over from other donors' samples. The rearrangement uses TRBV7-2 and TRBJ2-2; unclear D gene. For the CDR3, the DNA is TGTGCCAGCAGCACCCCCATCACCGGGGAGCTGTTTTTT. This gives the protein CASSTPITGELFF.